This is a list of T cell receptor beta chains from one sample in a study of T cell responses to AZD1222 COVID-19 vaccine. This table comes from immunoSEQ multiplex PCR, and its TCRdb copy is limited to in-frame clones, with some not included. The profile shows around 150,000 clones, about 93% of them singletons. The sample was peripheral blood, taken 28 days after the second AZD1222 dose. These receptors all stem from an adult who received the AZD1222 COVID-19 vaccine. Each CDR3 is given with its conserved first and last residue. A D gene is named only where the DNA matches it firmly. The size of a clone is reported for some rows only, either as once, few or many, or as a class for expanded clones.

clone_size j_call v_call d_call cdr3_nt cdr3_aa
. TRBJ2-3 TRBV7-2 . TGTGCCAGCAGCAAAGGGGGGGGCACTGGCACAGATACGCAGTATTTT CASSKGGGTGTDTQYF
. TRBJ1-5 TRBV30 TRBD1 TGTGCCTGGAGTGAGGGACAGAGCAATCAGCCCCAGCATTTT CAWSEGQSNQPQHF
. TRBJ1-1 TRBV18 TRBD1 TGTGCCAGCTCTCAAGGACAGGGGGACACTGAAGCTTTCTTT CASSQGQGDTEAFF
. TRBJ1-6 TRBV27 . TGTGCCAGCAGCCTCGAGTACTCCTATAATTCACCCCTCCACTTT CASSLEYSYNSPLHF
. TRBJ1-3 TRBV4-1 . TGCGCCAGCAGCCAAGAAAGCCTGCCCTCTGGAAACACCATATATTTT CASSQESLPSGNTIYF
once TRBJ2-2 TRBV13 TRBD2 TGTGCCAGCAGCTCTAGCGGGGGGACCGGGGAGCTGTTTTTT CASSSSGGTGELFF
. TRBJ1-6 TRBV7-2 . TGTGCCAGCAGCCGACAGGAGGGGTCACCCCTCCACTTT CASSRQEGSPLHF
. TRBJ1-1 TRBV30 TRBD1 TGTGCCTGGAGTGTCCGGGACAGATACACTGAAGCTTTCTTT CAWSVRDRYTEAFF
. TRBJ1-2 TRBV28 TRBD1 TGTGCCAGCAGTGAACAGGGGAAAGAGGGCTATGGCTACACCTTC CASSEQGKEGYGYTF
. TRBJ2-7 TRBV5-1 . TGCGCCAGCAGATCGGGGTATACTAGAGAGCAGTACTTC CASRSGYTREQYF
once TRBJ2-1 TRBV19 TRBD2 TGTGCCAGTAGTTCTACTCCGGGACTAGCGGGGGGGAGTGAGCAGTTCTTC CASSSTPGLAGGSEQFF
once TRBJ2-1 TRBV19 . TGTGCCAGTAGTATAAGGCAGGGAGGTGAGCAGTTCTTC CASSIRQGGEQFF
. TRBJ2-5 TRBV20-1 . TGCAGTGCTAGTAGCCCTGGGGGAGGCCAAGAGACCCAGTACTTC CSASSPGGGQETQYF
. TRBJ2-7 TRBV18 TRBD1 TGTGCCAGCTCACCCGGGACAGGGGGAACCTACGAGCAGTACTTC CASSPGTGGTYEQYF
. TRBJ1-6 TRBV6-6 TRBD1 TGTGCCAGCAGTCGGCAGGGACAGGTTACATATAATTCACCCCTCCACTTT CASSRQGQVTYNSPLHF